These 13 T cell receptor beta chains were sequenced from one sample in a study of T cells in Graves' hyperthyroidism and ophthalmopathy (dated by TCRdb to between 2019 and 2020). The protocol used for the library was multiplex PCR. TCRdb names Illumina HiSeq 2000 as the instrument used. TCR beta CDR3 regions were amplified from RNA transcripts. A first-round RT-PCR of the TCR CDR3 used the HTBI primer set with the Qiagen OneStep RT-PCR kit. TCRdb reworked the public reads: Q25 trimming with fastp, MiXCR clone assembly, productive beta chains retained. CDR3 protein sequences are deduplicated, and each keeps its most common genes and DNA. The sample profile shows 700,000 to 950,000 distinct CDR3 sequences; 30% to 40% of them were found once. The ten largest clonotypes hold approximately 31% of the sample. Sequencing used blood. The receptors stem from a woman aged 40 to 55 with Graves' hyperthyroidism.

This clonotype has at least ten counts. The chain recombines TRBV7-2 with TRBJ1-1; a possible D gene is TRBD1 (5 bases). Germline CDR1 SGHTA, CDR2 FQGNSA. This CDR3 region has 12 residues. V lost 1 base to trimming and J lost 11 bases, with 11 bases between them. The CDR3 region is CASSLEEGRAFF. CDR3 DNA sequence: TGTGCCAGCAGCTTAGAAGAGGGACGTGCTTTCTTT.

This clonotype occurred a few times. V gene TRBV9 combines with J gene TRBJ1-3; D possibly corresponds to TRBD1 (5 bases). The CDR3 has 16 amino acids. Trimming left V 0 bases short and J 2 bases short, with 12 bases between. Germline-derived CDR1 and CDR2 are SGDLS and YYNGEE. The CDR3 here is CASSVEMEGPGNTIYF. CDR3 nucleotide sequence: TGTGCCAGCAGCGTAGAAATGGAGGGACCTGGAAACACCATATATTTT.

The chain couples TRBV4-2 to TRBJ1-1; no clear D gene. Germline values: CDR1 LGHNA, CDR2 YNFKEQ. The length of the CDR3 is 14 residues. Trimming took 0 bases from V and 7 from J, leaving 12 bases between them. This chain's CDR3 is CASSQDDITFEAFF. CDR3 nucleotide sequence: TGTGCCAGCAGCCAAGATGACATTACATTTGAAGCTTTCTTT.

V and J are TRBV7-9 and TRBJ1-1; D is unresolved. The germline V and J ends were trimmed by 5 bases and 1 base, with 14 bases remaining between them. Germline CDR1 SEHNR, CDR2 FQNEAQ (reference sequence). CDR3 length equals 15 residues. CDR3 loop: CASSQDLTQNTEAFF. The CDR3 DNA reads TGTGCCAGCAGCCAAGATCTTACCCAGAACACTGAAGCTTTCTTT. Combining the CDR3 with reference TRBV7-9 and TRBJ1-1 gives the whole variable domain DTGVSQNPRHKITKRGQNVTFRCDPISEHNRLYWYRQTLGQGPEFLTYFQNEAQLEKSRLLSDRFSAERPKGSFSTLEIQRTEQGDSAMYLCASSQDLTQNTEAFFGQGTRLTVV.

The chain combines TRBV20-1 with TRBJ2-6; 12 bases are a match to TRBD1. The V and J ends lost 1 base and 4 bases, in that order; junction bases with no gene match: 11. The CDR3 is 19 residues long. Germline V gene sequence: CDR1 DFQATT, CDR2 SNEGSKA (reference sequence). The CDR3 reads CSARVAPGQGARGANVLTF. The DNA for the CDR3 is TGCAGTGCTAGAGTGGCCCCGGGACAGGGGGCGCGAGGGGCCAACGTCCTGACTTTC.

This clonotype has only a few counts. This chain uses TRBV6-1 with TRBJ1-5, with TRBD1 as a possible D gene (5 bases). The CDR3 runs 16 residues. V dropped 4 bases and J dropped 0 bases, with 13 bases sitting between them. Germline CDR1 reads MNHNS; CDR2 reads SASEGT. The CDR3, as DNA: TGTGCCAGCAGTGTCCGGGGCAGGGATAGCAATCAGCCCCAGCATTTT. Translating it yields CASSVRGRDSNQPQHF.

The chain carries TRBV10-3 and TRBJ2-2, with 15 bases identical to TRBD2. J lost 9 bases, V lost 6 bases, and 5 bases had no gene match. Per germline, CDR1 ENHRY and CDR2 SYGVKD. The CDR3 sequence is 15 residues long. CDR3 region: CAISTGTSGRRELFF. CDR3 DNA: TGTGCCATCAGCACCGGGACTAGCGGGAGGAGGGAGCTGTTTTTT.

The rearrangement joins TRBV28 to TRBJ2-7; the D call may be TRBD1 or TRBD2 (5 bases each). Trimming stripped 6 bases from V and 4 bases from J, with 16 bases between. Germline V gives CDR1 MDHEN, CDR2 SYDVKM. This CDR3 has 14 amino acids. The CDR3 DNA sequence: TGTGCCAGCAGGGACACACCCGGGGCTTACGAGCAGTACTTC. It is translated as CASRDTPGAYEQYF.

The V gene is TRBV14, the J gene TRBJ2-3, with D uncertain. Trimming shortened V by 1 base and J by 8 bases, and 4 bases separated the two germline ends. CDR1 SGHDN and CDR2 FVKESK come from the germline V gene. The CDR3 spans 11 residues. CDR3 in amino acids: CASSQGVTQYF. The CDR3 DNA follows: TGTGCCAGCAGCCAAGGGGTTACGCAGTATTTT.

The chain employs TRBV19 and TRBJ2-3; 10 bases line up with TRBD1. J gave up 1 base and V 3 bases, and 1 base lay outside the gene matches. The CDR3 length is 15 residues. Per germline, CDR1 LNHDA and CDR2 SQIVND (reference sequence). CDR3 sequence: CASSIGQGGTDTQYF. The CDR3 bases are TGTGCCAGTAGTATCGGACAGGGGGGCACAGATACGCAGTATTTT.

This clonotype appeared many times. As DNA, the CDR3 is TGTGCCAGCAAGCGGTCGGGACGGAACTATGGCTACACCTTC. Its protein product is CASKRSGRNYGYTF. This chain links TRBV6-5 with TRBJ1-2, with a possible D match to TRBD1 (5 bases). V lost 7 bases and J lost 2, with 14 bases in between. The CDR3 consists of 14 residues. Per the germline V gene, CDR1 is MNHEY and CDR2 is SVGAGI.

The chain joins TRBV24-1 to TRBJ2-3; possible D gene TRBD2, 5 bases. CDR1 is KGHDR, CDR2 SFDVKD, per germline. The CDR3 spans 14 residues. Trimming removed 9 bases from V and 2 bases from J, with 14 bases in between. For the CDR3, the DNA is TGTGCCACCGGTGCTCCAGCGGACACAGATACGCAGTATTTT. Amino acids: CATGAPADTDTQYF.

This clonotype was seen only a few times. The genes are TRBV7-2 and TRBJ1-3; D gene uncertain. V shed 7 bases and J shed 0 bases, with 10 bases lying between them. Germline V gene sequence: CDR1 SGHTA, CDR2 FQGNSA. There are 14 residues in the CDR3. The CDR3, as DNA: TGTGCCAGCACCCCATCCGACTCTGGAAACACCATATATTTT. Its translation is CASTPSDSGNTIYF.